This TCR beta chain was observed in a study of T-cell memory formation after mild COVID-19. In the study overall: Clusters of TCRs were largely donor specific.

TCRdb fed the 5' RACE reads into MiXCR, producing one record per CDR3 protein. Of over 120,000 distinct CDR3 sequences listed, 6% to 7% are singletons. At least ten counts were recorded for this clonotype. Trimming removed 3 bases at V and 6 bases at J, with 19 bases between. The CDR3 covers 15 residues. CDR1 and CDR2 (germline): SGHKS, YYEKEE (reference sequence). The V call is TRBV5-5, the J call TRBJ2-7, with D perhaps TRBD2 (6 bases). This clonotype was sampled from an adult woman who had mild COVID-19 (a few samples of this study predate the infection). Cell type and time point are not known. Sample: PBMCs or a T cell subset sorted from them (not recorded which). The CDR3, as DNA: TGTGCCAGCAGCTGGGGACCTGGAGGGACGTTCGAGCAGTACTTC. The encoded protein is CASSWGPGGTFEQYF.